Each of the 7 T cell receptor beta chains below was sequenced from the same sample in a study of OX40 agonist ivuxolimab in advanced cancers. Clones were sequenced by immunoSEQ multiplex PCR, and TCRdb holds only the in-frame ones, with some missing. The sample carries under 55,000 clones, approximately 92% recorded once. The source was CD4+ or CD8+ T cells sorted from blood, collected in a trial of the OX40 agonist ivuxolimab. The receptors originated from an adult with an advanced solid tumor such as melanoma, head and neck, liver or kidney cancer.

This chain uses TRBV25-1 with TRBJ1-4; D remains ambiguous. Per germline, CDR1 MGHDK and CDR2 SYGVNS. V was shortened by 2 bases and J by 7 bases, with 17 bases between the two germline ends. The CDR3 totals 16 residues. In DNA form, the CDR3 reads TGTGCCAGCAGTGAACGCGGCCCCCTACCCAGTGAAAAACTGTTTTTT. Its protein product is CASSERGPLPSEKLFF. Full variable domain (outside the CDR3, taken from reference TRBV25-1 and TRBJ1-4): EADIYQTPRYLVIGTGKKITLECSQTMGHDKMYWYQQDPGMELHLIHYSYGVNSTEKGDLSSESTVSRIRTEHFPLTLESARPSHTSQYLCASSERGPLPSEKLFFGSGTQLSVL.

V and J are TRBV5-4 and TRBJ2-7; TRBD2 might be the D (5 bases). V lost 4 bases to trimming and J lost 3 bases, with 11 bases between them. This CDR3 contains 13 residues. Per the germline V gene, CDR1 is SGHNT and CDR2 is YYREEE (reference sequence). The CDR3 nucleotides are TGTGCCAGCAGCATCACCCGGGACTACGAGCAGTACTTC. Translating gives CASSITRDYEQYF. The full variable domain, its missing parts supplied by reference TRBV5-4 and TRBJ2-7, is ETGVTQSPTHLIKTRGQQVTLRCSSQSGHNTVSWYQQALGQGPQFIFQYYREEENGRGNFPPRFSGLQFPNYSSELNVNALELDDSALYLCASSITRDYEQYFGPGTRLTVT.

The chain combines TRBV29-1 with TRBJ1-5; D unclear. From germline, CDR1 is SQVTM and CDR2 ANQGSEA. The V end was cut by 4 bases, the J end by 3 bases, with 7 bases between. The CDR3 contains 12 residues. CDR3 sequence: CSVVWDNQPQHF. CDR3 bases: TGCAGCGTTGTCTGGGACAATCAGCCCCAGCATTTT.

This clone was seen only once. The gene calls are TRBV7-6 and TRBJ2-7; D is uncertain. Germline-derived CDR1 and CDR2 are SGHVS and FNYEAQ. Deletions cut 1 base from V and 0 bases from J, with 10 bases between. This CDR3 has 15 amino acids. The CDR3 is CASSLEGTPSYEQYF. CDR3 sequence (DNA): TGTGCCAGCAGCTTAGAGGGAACTCCCTCCTACGAGCAGTACTTC. The full variable domain, rest sourced from reference TRBV7-6 and TRBJ2-7, is GAGVSQSPRYKVTKRGQDVALRCDPISGHVSLYWYRQALGQGPEFLTYFNYEAQQDKSGLPNDRFSAERPEGSISTLTIQRTEQRDSAMYRCASSLEGTPSYEQYFGPGTRLTVT.

The chain uses TRBV4-1 and TRBJ2-7; D may be TRBD2 (6 bases). Deletions cut 1 base from V and 3 bases from J, with 10 bases between. The germline gives CDR1 MGHRA, CDR2 YSYEKL. CDR3 length: 14 amino acids. CDR3 DNA: TGCGCCAGCAGCCAAGGGGGTAGCGGCTACGAGCAGTACTTC. Its protein product is CASSQGGSGYEQYF.

The genes are TRBV28 and TRBJ2-1; 7 nucleotides agree with TRBD2. The germline gives CDR1 MDHEN, CDR2 SYDVKM. The CDR3 totals 14 residues. The V segment lost 2 bases and the J segment 4 bases; nucleotides outside the gene matches: 2. The CDR3 reads CASSLRLAYNEQFF. CDR3 bases: TGTGCCAGCAGTTTAAGACTAGCTTACAATGAGCAGTTCTTC.

This clone was observed a handful of times. The chain uses TRBV7-8 and TRBJ2-3; D call uncertain. V lost 5 bases to trimming and J lost 2 bases, with 5 bases between them. The CDR3 runs to 12 residues. Germline CDR1 reads SGHVS; CDR2 reads FQNEAQ. The CDR3 nucleotides read TGTGCCAGCAGCCTGTTCACAGATACGCAGTATTTT. This translates into CASSLFTDTQYF.